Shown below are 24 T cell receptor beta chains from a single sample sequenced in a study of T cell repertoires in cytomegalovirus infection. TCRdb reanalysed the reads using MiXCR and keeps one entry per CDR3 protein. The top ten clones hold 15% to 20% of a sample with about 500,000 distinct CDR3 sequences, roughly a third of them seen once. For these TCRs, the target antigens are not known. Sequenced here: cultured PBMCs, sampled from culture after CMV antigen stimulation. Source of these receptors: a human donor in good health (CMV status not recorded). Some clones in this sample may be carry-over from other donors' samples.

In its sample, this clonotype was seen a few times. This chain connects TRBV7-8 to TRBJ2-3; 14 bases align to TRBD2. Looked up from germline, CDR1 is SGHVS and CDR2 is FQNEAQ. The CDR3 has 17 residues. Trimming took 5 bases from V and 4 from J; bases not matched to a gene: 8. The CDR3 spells CASSRRRLAGGSDTQYF. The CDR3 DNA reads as TGTGCCAGCAGCAGAAGGCGACTAGCGGGAGGGTCAGATACGCAGTATTTT.

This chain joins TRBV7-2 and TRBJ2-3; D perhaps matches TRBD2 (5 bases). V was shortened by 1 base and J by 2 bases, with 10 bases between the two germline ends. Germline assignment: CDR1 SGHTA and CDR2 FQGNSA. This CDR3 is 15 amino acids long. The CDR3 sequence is CASSLGRGPTDTQYF. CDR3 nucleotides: TGTGCCAGCAGCTTAGGCCGGGGTCCCACAGATACGCAGTATTTT. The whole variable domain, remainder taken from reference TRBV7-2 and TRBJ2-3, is GAGVSQSPSNKVTEKGKDVELRCDPISGHTALYWYRQSLGQGLEFLIYFQGNSAPDKSGLPSDRFSAERTGGSVSTLTIQRTQQEDSAVYLCASSLGRGPTDTQYFGPGTRLTVL.

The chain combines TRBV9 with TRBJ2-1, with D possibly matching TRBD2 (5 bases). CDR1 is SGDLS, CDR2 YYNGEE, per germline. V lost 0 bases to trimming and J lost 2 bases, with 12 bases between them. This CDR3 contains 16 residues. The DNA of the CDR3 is TGTGCCAGCAGCGTAGAATATCGGGGTACCTACAATGAGCAGTTCTTC. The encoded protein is CASSVEYRGTYNEQFF.

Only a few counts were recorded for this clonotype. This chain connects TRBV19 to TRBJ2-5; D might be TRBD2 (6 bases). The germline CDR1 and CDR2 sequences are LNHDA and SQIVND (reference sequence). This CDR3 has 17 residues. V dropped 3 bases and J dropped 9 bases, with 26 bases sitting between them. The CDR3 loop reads CASSISLRRGAYQAQYF. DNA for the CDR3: TGTGCCAGTAGTATTAGCCTCCGGAGGGGCGCGTATCAGGCCCAGTACTTC.

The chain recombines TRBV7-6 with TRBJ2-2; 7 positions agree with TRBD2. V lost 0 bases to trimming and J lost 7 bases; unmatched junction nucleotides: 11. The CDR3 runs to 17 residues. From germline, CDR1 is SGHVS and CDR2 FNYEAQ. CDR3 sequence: CASSLAGGGSRIGELFF. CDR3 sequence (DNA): TGTGCCAGCAGCTTAGCAGGTGGCGGGAGTAGGATCGGGGAGCTGTTTTTT.

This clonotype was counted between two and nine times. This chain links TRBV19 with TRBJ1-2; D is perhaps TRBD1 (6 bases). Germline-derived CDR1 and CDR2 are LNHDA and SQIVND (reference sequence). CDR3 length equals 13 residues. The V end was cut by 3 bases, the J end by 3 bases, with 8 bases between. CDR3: CASSIRGDYGYTF. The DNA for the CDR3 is TGTGCCAGTAGTATCAGGGGTGACTATGGCTACACCTTC. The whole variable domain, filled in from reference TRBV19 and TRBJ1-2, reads DGGITQSPKYLFRKEGQNVTLSCEQNLNHDAMYWYRQDPGQGLRLIYYSQIVNDFQKGDIAEGYSVSREKKESFPLTVTSAQKNPTAFYLCASSIRGDYGYTFGSGTRLTVV.

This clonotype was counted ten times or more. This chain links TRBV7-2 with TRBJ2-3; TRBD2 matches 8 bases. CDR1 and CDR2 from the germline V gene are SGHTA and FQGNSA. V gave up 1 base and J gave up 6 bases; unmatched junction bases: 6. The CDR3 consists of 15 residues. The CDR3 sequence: CASSLGLATADTQYF. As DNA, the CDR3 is TGTGCCAGCAGCTTAGGACTAGCGACTGCGGATACGCAGTATTTT.

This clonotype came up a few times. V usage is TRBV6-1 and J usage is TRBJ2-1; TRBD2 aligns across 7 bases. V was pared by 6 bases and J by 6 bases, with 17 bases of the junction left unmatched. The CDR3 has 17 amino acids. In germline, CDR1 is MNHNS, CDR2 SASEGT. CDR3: CASRTHFSGRGGNEQFF. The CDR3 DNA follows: TGTGCCAGCAGGACTCATTTTTCAGGGAGGGGAGGCAATGAGCAGTTCTTC.

The CDR3 spells CASSPRFLSYEQYF. The CDR3 DNA follows: TGTGCCAGCTCACCACGGTTCCTCTCCTACGAGCAGTACTTC. The chain combines TRBV18 with TRBJ2-7; D call uncertain. Trimming pared 1 base from V and 0 bases from J, leaving 7 bases between. The CDR3 loop spans 14 amino acids. The germline V gene encodes CDR1 KGHSH and CDR2 LQKENI.

CDR3 protein: CASSKTDWNYGYTF. In DNA form, the CDR3 reads TGTGCCAGCAGCAAAACGGACTGGAACTATGGCTACACCTTC. The chain carries TRBV7-9 and TRBJ1-2; D call uncertain. This CDR3 is built from 14 residues. V was shortened by 5 bases and J by 2 bases, with 12 bases between the two germline ends. Germline V lookup: CDR1 SEHNR, CDR2 FQNEAQ (reference sequence).

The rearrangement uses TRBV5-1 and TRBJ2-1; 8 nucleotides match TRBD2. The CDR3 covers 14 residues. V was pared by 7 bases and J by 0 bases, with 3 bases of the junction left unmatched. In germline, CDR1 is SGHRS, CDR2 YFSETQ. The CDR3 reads CASAGGGSYNEQFF. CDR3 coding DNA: TGCGCCAGCGCGGGAGGCGGCTCCTACAATGAGCAGTTCTTC.

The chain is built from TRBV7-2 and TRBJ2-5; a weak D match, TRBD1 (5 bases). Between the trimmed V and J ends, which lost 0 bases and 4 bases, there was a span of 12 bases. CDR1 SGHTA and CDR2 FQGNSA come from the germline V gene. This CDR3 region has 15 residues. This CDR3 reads CASSLAIGAGETQYF. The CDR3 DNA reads TGTGCCAGCAGCTTAGCTATTGGGGCTGGAGAGACCCAGTACTTC.

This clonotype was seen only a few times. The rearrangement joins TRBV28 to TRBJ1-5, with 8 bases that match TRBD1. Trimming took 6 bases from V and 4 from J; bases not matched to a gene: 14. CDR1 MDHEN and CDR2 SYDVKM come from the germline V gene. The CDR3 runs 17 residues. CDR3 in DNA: TGTGCCAGCAGCCCCCAACCAGGACAGGGACTAAATCAGCCCCAGCATTTT. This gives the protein CASSPQPGQGLNQPQHF.

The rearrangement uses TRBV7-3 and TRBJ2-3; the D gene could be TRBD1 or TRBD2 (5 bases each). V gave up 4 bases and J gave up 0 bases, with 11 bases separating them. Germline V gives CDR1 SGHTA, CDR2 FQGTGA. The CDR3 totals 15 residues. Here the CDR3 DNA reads TGTGCCAGCAGCTCGGGACGGATAAGCACAGATACGCAGTATTTT. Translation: CASSSGRISTDTQYF.

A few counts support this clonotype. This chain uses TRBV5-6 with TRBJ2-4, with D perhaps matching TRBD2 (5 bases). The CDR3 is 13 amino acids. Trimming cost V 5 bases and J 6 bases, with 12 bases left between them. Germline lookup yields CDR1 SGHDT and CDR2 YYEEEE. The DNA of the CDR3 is TGTGCCAGCAGACTAGTGGGTGGAAACATTCAGTACTTC. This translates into CASRLVGGNIQYF.

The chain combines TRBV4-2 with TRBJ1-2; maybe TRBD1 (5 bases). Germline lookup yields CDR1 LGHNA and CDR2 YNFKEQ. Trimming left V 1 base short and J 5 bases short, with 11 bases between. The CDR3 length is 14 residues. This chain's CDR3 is CASSQGWDLYGYTF. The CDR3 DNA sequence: TGTGCCAGCAGCCAAGGTTGGGACTTATATGGCTACACCTTC.

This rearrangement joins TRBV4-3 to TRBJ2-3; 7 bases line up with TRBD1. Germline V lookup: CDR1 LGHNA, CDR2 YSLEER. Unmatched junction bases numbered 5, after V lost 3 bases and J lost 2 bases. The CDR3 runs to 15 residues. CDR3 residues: CASSHGQANTDTQYF. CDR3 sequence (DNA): TGCGCCAGCAGCCACGGACAGGCCAACACAGATACGCAGTATTTT.

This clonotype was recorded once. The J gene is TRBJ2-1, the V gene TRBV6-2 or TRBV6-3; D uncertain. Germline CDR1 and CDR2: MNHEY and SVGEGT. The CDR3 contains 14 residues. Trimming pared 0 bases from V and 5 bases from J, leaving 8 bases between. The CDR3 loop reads CASSYSVRHNEQFF. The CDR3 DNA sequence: TGTGCCAGCAGTTACTCTGTCAGACACAATGAGCAGTTCTTC.

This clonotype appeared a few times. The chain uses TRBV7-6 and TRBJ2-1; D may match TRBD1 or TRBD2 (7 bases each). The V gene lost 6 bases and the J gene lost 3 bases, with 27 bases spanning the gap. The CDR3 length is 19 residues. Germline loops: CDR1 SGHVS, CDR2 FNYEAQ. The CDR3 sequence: CASRLPGQSSGNVYNEQFF. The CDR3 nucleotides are TGTGCCAGCAGGCTACCGGGACAGTCGAGCGGGAACGTCTACAATGAGCAGTTCTTC.

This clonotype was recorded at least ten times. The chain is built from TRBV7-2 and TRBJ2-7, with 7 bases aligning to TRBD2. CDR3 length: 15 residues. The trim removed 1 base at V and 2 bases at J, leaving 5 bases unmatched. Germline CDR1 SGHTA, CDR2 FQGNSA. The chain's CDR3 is CASSLEAGATYEQYF. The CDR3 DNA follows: TGTGCCAGCAGCTTAGAGGCGGGAGCCACCTACGAGCAGTACTTC.

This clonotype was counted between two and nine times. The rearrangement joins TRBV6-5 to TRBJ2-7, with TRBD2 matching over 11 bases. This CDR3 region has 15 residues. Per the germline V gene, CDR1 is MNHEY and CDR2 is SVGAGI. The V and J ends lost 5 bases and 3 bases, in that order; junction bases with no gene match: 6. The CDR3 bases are TGTGCCAGCAGTCCCGTGACTAGCGGGAACTACGAGCAGTACTTC. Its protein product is CASSPVTSGNYEQYF.

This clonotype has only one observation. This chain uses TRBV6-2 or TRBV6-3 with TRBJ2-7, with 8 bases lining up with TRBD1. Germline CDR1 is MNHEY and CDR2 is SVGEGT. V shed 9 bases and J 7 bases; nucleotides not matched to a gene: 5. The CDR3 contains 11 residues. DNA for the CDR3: TGTGCCAGTGGACAGGGTGGAGAGCAGTACTTC. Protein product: CASGQGGEQYF.

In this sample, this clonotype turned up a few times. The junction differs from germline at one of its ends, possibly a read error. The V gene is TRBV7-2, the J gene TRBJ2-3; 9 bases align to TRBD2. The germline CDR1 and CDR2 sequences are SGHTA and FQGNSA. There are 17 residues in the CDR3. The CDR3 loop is CASRRGRTREGTDTQYF. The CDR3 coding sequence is TGTGCCAGCAGACGGGGGAGGACGCGGGAGGGCACGGATACGCAGTATTTT.

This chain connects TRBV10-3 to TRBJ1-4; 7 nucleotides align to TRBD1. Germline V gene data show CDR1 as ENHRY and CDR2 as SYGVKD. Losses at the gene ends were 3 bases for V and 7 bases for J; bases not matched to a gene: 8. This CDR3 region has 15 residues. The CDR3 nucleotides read TGTGCCATCAGTGATGCGAGGGGGCGATTTGAAAAACTGTTTTTT. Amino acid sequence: CAISDARGRFEKLFF.